The 27 T cell receptor beta chains below all came from one sample that was sequenced in a study of blood T cell repertoires in COVID-19. Generated by immunoSEQ multiplex PCR, the TCRdb table keeps only in-frame clones and is missing some. The sample holds about 69,000 clones, about 91% seen once. The sequencing sample was made of peripheral blood. These TCRs come from a woman aged 45-65 years with active COVID-19.

In regard to this clone: This sample also contains other DNA sequences that code for the same CDR3. The chain couples TRBV7-9 to TRBJ2-1; D is perhaps TRBD1 (5 bases). CDR1 is SEHNR and CDR2 is FQNEAQ in the germline V gene (reference sequence). V was cut by 0 bases and J by 0 bases, with 9 bases left in between. CDR3 length equals 16 residues. CDR3 coding DNA: TGTGCCAGCAGCTTAGCTAGGGGTCCCTCCTACAATGAGCAGTTCTTC. This sequence encodes CASSLARGPSYNEQFF.

CDR3 sequence reads: CASSLGRDTEAFF. The CDR3 DNA reads as TGTGCCAGCAGTTTGGGGAGAGACACTGAAGCTTTCTTT. V and J are TRBV12-3 or TRBV12-4 and TRBJ1-1; D not certain. The CDR3 covers 13 residues. The germline V and J ends were trimmed by 3 bases and 3 bases, with 8 bases remaining between them.

The chain couples TRBV5-1 to TRBJ2-3; TRBD2 aligns across 9 bases. Germline V lookup: CDR1 SGHRS, CDR2 YFSETQ. The CDR3 totals 15 residues. The V and J ends lost 6 bases and 4 bases, in that order; junction bases with no gene match: 9. The CDR3 protein is CASMGAGGGADTQYF. In DNA form, the CDR3 reads TGCGCCAGCATGGGAGCGGGAGGAGGGGCAGATACGCAGTATTTT.

The table lists this clone with a count of one. The chain joins TRBV24-1 to TRBJ1-5; D remains unclear. CDR3 length: 12 residues. Germline lookup yields CDR1 KGHDR and CDR2 SFDVKD. Trimming stripped 9 bases from V and 3 bases from J, with 8 bases between. The CDR3 DNA follows: TGTGCCACCCCGAGCGACAATCAGCCCCAGCATTTT. Its translation is CATPSDNQPQHF.

The rearrangement joins TRBV11-2 to TRBJ2-5; TRBD1 aligns across 8 bases. This CDR3 region has 14 residues. Germline V CDR1 and CDR2: SGHAT, FQNNGV. The junction had 7 bases not matched to a gene; V was cut back by 5 bases and J by 5 bases. Written as DNA, the CDR3 is TGTGCCAGCAGCAAGGACAGGGTCGGGGAGACCCAGTACTTC. It codes for CASSKDRVGETQYF.

This sequence joins TRBV30 and TRBJ2-1; D is unresolved. The CDR3 has 13 residues. CDR1 GTSNPN and CDR2 SVGIG come from the germline V gene (reference sequence). The ends were cut back, 4 bases at V and 8 bases at J, with 15 bases in the middle. The CDR3 DNA is TGTGCCTGGAATCGTTTCTCGTCGGATGAGCAGTTCTTC. It is translated as CAWNRFSSDEQFF.

The V and J genes are TRBV27 and TRBJ2-7; 10 bases align to TRBD1. V was pared by 5 bases and J by 1 base, with 8 bases of the junction left unmatched. Looked up from germline, CDR1 is MNHEY and CDR2 is SMNVEV (reference sequence). This CDR3 is 16 amino acids long. The CDR3 loop reads CASSPARTGGSYEQYF. The CDR3 DNA is TGTGCCAGCAGTCCGGCCCGGACAGGGGGGTCCTACGAGCAGTACTTC.

This rearrangement joins TRBV3-1 (or the pseudogene TRBV3-2) to TRBJ2-7; 11 nucleotides line up with TRBD2. This CDR3 contains 15 residues. V lost 4 bases and J lost 2; bases outside the gene matches: 4. The germline V gene has CDR1 LGHDT and CDR2 YNNKEL (reference sequence). The CDR3 reads CASSPGLAATYEQYF. CDR3 coding DNA: TGTGCCAGCAGCCCGGGACTAGCGGCGACCTACGAGCAGTACTTC.

The chain links TRBV10-2 to TRBJ2-7, with D perhaps matching TRBD1 (5 bases). The CDR3 covers 11 residues. The germline V gene has CDR1 WSHSY and CDR2 SAAADI. The CDR3, as DNA: TGCGCTTCAGGGTGGGTAGGGGAGCAGTACTTC. Translated, it gives CASGWVGEQYF.

The rearrangement uses TRBV3-1 (or the pseudogene TRBV3-2) and TRBJ2-7, with D tentatively TRBD2 (5 bases). Germline values: CDR1 LGHDT, CDR2 YNNKEL (reference sequence). The CDR3 is 13 amino acids. The germline V and J ends were trimmed by 3 bases and 3 bases, with 9 bases remaining between them. CDR3 DNA sequence: TGTGCCAGCAGCCAGGGAGAATTCTACGAGCAGTACTTC. The encoded protein is CASSQGEFYEQYF.

The chain links TRBV4-1 to TRBJ2-7, with 8 bases fitting TRBD2. CDR3 size: 15 residues. Unmatched junction bases numbered 8, after V lost 4 bases and J lost 3 bases. Germline V gives CDR1 MGHRA, CDR2 YSYEKL. In DNA form, the CDR3 reads TGCGCCAGCAGCCTTCGGACCCTAGCGGGCTACGAGCAGTACTTC. Protein product: CASSLRTLAGYEQYF.

V and J are TRBV7-9 and TRBJ2-4, with 9 bases aligning to TRBD1. CDR1 is SEHNR, CDR2 FQNEAQ, per germline (reference sequence). The CDR3 runs to 16 residues. J gave up 6 bases and V 4 bases, and 10 bases lay outside the gene matches. Here the CDR3 DNA reads TGTGCCAGCAGCTCCTTACAGGGGGCGACTGGAAACATTCAGTACTTC. This sequence encodes CASSSLQGATGNIQYF.

The chain is built from TRBV27 and TRBJ2-5, with D hard to call. Trimming stripped 6 bases from V and 4 bases from J, with 9 bases between. Germline loops: CDR1 MNHEY, CDR2 SMNVEV (reference sequence). This CDR3 has 12 amino acids. CDR3 sequence (DNA): TGTGCCAGCAGCTATGGCGGAGAGACCCAGTACTTC. The encoded protein is CASSYGGETQYF.

This clone was counted once. The chain has TRBV6-5 and TRBJ2-5; possibly TRBD1 for D (6 bases). V gave up 6 bases and J gave up 5 bases, with 13 bases separating them. This CDR3 comprises 13 residues. The germline CDR1 and CDR2 sequences are MNHEY and SVGAGI. The CDR3, as DNA: TGTGCCAGCAGCCGCGACAGGAGCGAGACCCAGTACTTC. Protein: CASSRDRSETQYF.

This clone was detected only once. The rearrangement links TRBV11-1 to TRBJ2-5; 14 nucleotides agree with TRBD2. The V gene's germline CDR1 is SGHAT and CDR2 FQDESV (reference sequence). The CDR3 has 16 amino acids. V shed 1 base and J 2 bases; nucleotides not matched to a gene: 0. The CDR3 is CASSLGLAGGQETQYF. CDR3 sequence (DNA): TGTGCCAGCAGCTTAGGACTAGCGGGAGGGCAAGAGACCCAGTACTTC. The whole variable domain, remainder taken from reference TRBV11-1 and TRBJ2-5, is EAEVAQSPRYKITEKSQAVAFWCDPISGHATLYWYRQILGQGPELLVQFQDESVVDDSQLPKDRFSAERLKGVDSTLKIQPAELGDSAMYLCASSLGLAGGQETQYFGPGTRLLVL.

The V gene is TRBV13, the J gene TRBJ1-2; 7 bases map to TRBD1. V was clipped by 0 bases and J by 5 bases; unmatched bases: 6. The germline gives CDR1 PRHDT, CDR2 FYEKMQ (reference sequence). The CDR3 is 15 amino acids. CDR3 sequence (DNA): TGTGCCAGCAGCTTAGGTTCCAACAGGGGTTATGGCTACACCTTC. This codes for CASSLGSNRGYGYTF.

This clone was seen a few times. A read error may produce the germline difference seen at one junction end. The chain joins TRBV7-7 to TRBJ2-7; 7 positions agree with TRBD1. CDR1 and CDR2 (germline): SSHAT, FNYEAQ (reference sequence). The CDR3 length is 14 residues. This chain's CDR3 is CASSLDRRSSEQYF. The CDR3 bases are TGTGCCAGCAGCTTGGACAGGCGCTCCTCCGAGCAGTACTTC.

The chain is built from TRBV19 and TRBJ1-1; D is uncertain. The CDR3 is 15 residues long. Trimming cost V 4 bases and J 2 bases, with 14 bases left between them. Per the germline V gene, CDR1 is LNHDA and CDR2 is SQIVND (reference sequence). CDR3 DNA sequence: TGTGCCAGTAGTACCGCGGGCAGAACTAACACTGAAGCTTTCTTT. Amino acids: CASSTAGRTNTEAFF.

This rearrangement joins TRBV9 to TRBJ2-1; D remains ambiguous. This CDR3 has 15 amino acids. Looked up from germline, CDR1 is SGDLS and CDR2 is YYNGEE. The V end lost 0 bases, the J end lost 3 bases, and 10 bases lay between the germline ends. For the CDR3, the DNA is TGTGCCAGCAGCGTAGAGTCGGGTCACTACAATGAGCAGTTCTTC. Its protein is CASSVESGHYNEQFF.

The V gene is TRBV19, the J gene TRBJ1-5; 8 nucleotides line up with TRBD1. With 6 bases clipped from V and 6 bases from J, the junction kept 7 bases outside the gene matches. CDR3 length: 14 amino acids. Germline V CDR1 and CDR2: LNHDA, SQIVND (reference sequence). CDR3 nucleotide sequence: TGTGCCAGTAGGAGCGACAGGGGAAGTCAGCCCCAGCATTTT. This sequence encodes CASRSDRGSQPQHF.

This clone was recorded once. DNA of the CDR3: TGTGCCAGCAGCTTGGGGGCCTCTGGGGCCAACGTCCTGACTTTC. This sequence encodes CASSLGASGANVLTF. The chain employs TRBV5-4 and TRBJ2-6; no definite D call. The V gene lost 0 bases and the J gene lost 0 bases, with 4 bases spanning the gap. Germline V CDR1 and CDR2: SGHNT, YYREEE (reference sequence). CDR3 length equals 15 residues.

The chain carries TRBV24-1 and TRBJ1-2; maybe TRBD1 (6 bases). V shed 2 bases and J shed 5 bases, with 11 bases lying between them. Germline-derived CDR1 and CDR2 are KGHDR and SFDVKD. The CDR3 consists of 14 residues. In DNA form, the CDR3 reads TGTGCCACCAGTGATTATGGACAGCGGTATGGCTACACCTTC. Translated: CATSDYGQRYGYTF.

This chain joins TRBV28 and TRBJ2-3; 8 positions agree with TRBD2. Germline V gene data show CDR1 as MDHEN and CDR2 as SYDVKM. This CDR3 has 19 amino acids. The V gene end was trimmed by 7 bases and the J gene end by 0 bases; junction bases not matched to a gene: 18. Here the CDR3 DNA reads TGTGCCAGCACCCCCTCCTGGAGCGGGAGTTCCCGGAGCACAGATACGCAGTATTTT. Its translation: CASTPSWSGSSRSTDTQYF. The variable domain in full, completed from reference TRBV28 and TRBJ2-3, reads DVKVTQSSRYLVKRTGEKVFLECVQDMDHENMFWYRQDPGLGLRLIYFSYDVKMKEKGDIPEGYSVSREKKERFSLILESASTNQTSMYLCASTPSWSGSSRSTDTQYFGPGTRLTVL.

This clone was found a few times. The rearrangement joins TRBV9 to TRBJ2-3, with D hard to call. CDR1 SGDLS and CDR2 YYNGEE come from the germline V gene. This CDR3 is 14 amino acids long. Trimming pared 0 bases from V and 5 bases from J, leaving 10 bases between. The CDR3 DNA is TGTGCCAGCAGCGTAGGTAATAGCCGAGATACGCAGTATTTT. Encoded protein: CASSVGNSRDTQYF.

This chain uses TRBV5-6 with TRBJ2-1, with D tentatively TRBD2 (6 bases). This CDR3 is built from 14 residues. Trimming cost V 4 bases and J 3 bases, with 11 bases left between them. Germline lookup yields CDR1 SGHDT and CDR2 YYEEEE. In DNA, the CDR3 is TGTGCCAGCAGCAGGGGACTGCACTACAATGAGCAGTTCTTC. It specifies CASSRGLHYNEQFF.

The chain recombines TRBV7-3 with TRBJ2-7; maybe TRBD2 (5 bases). V lost 6 bases, J lost 0 bases, and 15 bases lay in between. The CDR3 is 15 residues long. CDR1 is SGHTA and CDR2 is FQGTGA in the germline V gene. The CDR3 loop reads CASSEKAESSYEQYF. In nucleotides, the CDR3 is TGTGCCAGCAGTGAGAAAGCGGAGAGCTCCTACGAGCAGTACTTC.

J is TRBJ2-7 and V is TRBV28, with D possibly matching TRBD2 (5 bases). The CDR3 consists of 16 residues. Trimming shortened V by 3 bases and J by 6 bases, and 21 bases separated the two germline ends. Germline V gives CDR1 MDHEN, CDR2 SYDVKM. In DNA, the CDR3 is TGTGCCAGCAGTTTCTCATGGACTGCTCTTCCCCGCGAGCAGTACTTC. The encoded protein is CASSFSWTALPREQYF.